The 18 T cell receptor beta chains presented below share a single source sample, sequenced in a study of T cells in Graves' hyperthyroidism and ophthalmopathy. Amplified regions were TCR beta CDR3 sequences from RNA transcripts. The HTBI primer set was used in a first-round RT-PCR of the TCR CDR3. TCRdb re-analysed the multiplex PCR reads in MiXCR, keeping a single row per CDR3 protein. The table records under 550,000 distinct CDR3 sequences, roughly an eighth of them present only once. The source material was blood. Receptors were obtained from a woman between 18 and 30 years old with Graves' hyperthyroidism.

As to this clonotype: This clone may be a read error of a much larger clone one base away. The chain recombines TRBV7-2 with TRBJ2-7; TRBD1 matches at 8 bases. This CDR3 is built from 16 residues. The V gene's germline CDR1 is SGHTA and CDR2 FQGNSA. As DNA, the CDR3 is TGTGCCAGCAGCCAAAACGACAGGGGAATTAGCTACGAGCAGTGCTTC. Its translation is CASSQNDRGISYEQCF.

This clonotype was recorded many times. The chain recombines TRBV20-1 with TRBJ1-2; a weak D match, TRBD1 (5 bases). The length of the CDR3 is 16 residues. Trimming shortened V by 3 bases and J by 2 bases, and 19 bases separated the two germline ends. In germline, CDR1 is DFQATT, CDR2 SNEGSKA (reference sequence). CDR3: CSARDPRQTENYGYTF. CDR3 sequence (DNA): TGCAGTGCTAGGGACCCCCGACAGACCGAAAACTATGGCTACACCTTC.

The chain recombines TRBV29-1 with TRBJ2-1; 7 nucleotides match TRBD1. CDR1 SQVTM and CDR2 ANQGSEA come from the germline V gene. There are 14 residues in the CDR3. With 6 bases clipped from V and 2 bases from J, the junction kept 7 bases outside the gene matches. DNA of the CDR3: TGCAGCGTGTCCGGGACAGTAGCCTACAATGAGCAGTTCTTC. This sequence encodes CSVSGTVAYNEQFF.

V usage is TRBV5-1 and J usage is TRBJ2-2; TRBD2 is a possible D gene (6 bases). Germline V lookup: CDR1 SGHRS, CDR2 YFSETQ. This CDR3 is 16 amino acids long. The germline V and J ends were trimmed by 0 bases and 0 bases, with 9 bases remaining between them. DNA of the CDR3: TGCGCCAGCAGCTTGGCCTTAGCGGCGAACACCGGGGAGCTGTTTTTT. Translated, it gives CASSLALAANTGELFF.

V is TRBV7-6 and J is TRBJ2-1; 9 nucleotides agree with TRBD2. V shed 2 bases and J 7 bases; nucleotides not matched to a gene: 9. The V gene's germline CDR1 is SGHVS and CDR2 FNYEAQ. This CDR3 has 16 amino acids. CDR3 nucleotide sequence: TGTGCCAGCAGCTTACGTGTTAGCGGGAGTTGGAATGAGCAGTTCTTC. This gives the protein CASSLRVSGSWNEQFF.

Worth noting for this clonotype: A junction boundary mismatches the germline segment, possibly from a read error. J is TRBJ1-3 and V is TRBV7-8, with a tentative D call TRBD1 (6 bases). The germline V gene encodes CDR1 SGHVS and CDR2 FQNEAQ. The CDR3 length is 17 residues. The CDR3 sequence is CVSSPVRLQGKGNTIYF. CDR3 DNA: TGTGTCAGCAGCCCGGTCCGCCTACAGGGAAAGGGAAACACCATATATTTT. The entire variable domain, with the rest obtained from reference TRBV7-8 and TRBJ1-3, is as follows: GAGVSQSPRYKVAKRGQDVALRCDPISGHVSLFWYQQALGQGPEFLTYFQNEAQLDKSGLPSDRFFAERPEGSVSTLKIQRTQQEDSAVYLCVSSPVRLQGKGNTIYFGEGSWLTVV.

This clonotype was observed a few times. The chain recombines TRBV4-3 with TRBJ1-4, with 7 bases aligning to TRBD1. After removal of 4 bases from V and 7 bases from J, the junction contained 9 bases not matched to a gene. CDR3 length equals 15 residues. CDR1 is LGHNA and CDR2 is YSLEER in the germline V gene. This CDR3 is CASSPRGRGSEKLFF. Here the CDR3 DNA reads TGCGCCAGCAGCCCAAGGGGGCGCGGGAGTGAAAAACTGTTTTTT.

The chain has TRBV9 and TRBJ1-4; 7 bases match TRBD1. The CDR3 consists of 15 residues. Per germline, CDR1 SGDLS and CDR2 YYNGEE. Trimming cost V 4 bases and J 7 bases; bases outside gene matches: 10. CDR3 DNA: TGTGCCAGCAGCCAAAAGGGACAGTACGGTGAAAAACTGTTTTTT. It specifies CASSQKGQYGEKLFF.

At least ten counts were recorded for this clonotype. The rearrangement joins TRBV3-1 to TRBJ2-5, with a weak D call TRBD2 (5 bases). The germline CDR1 and CDR2 sequences are LGHDT and YNNKEL (reference sequence). This CDR3 is 15 amino acids long. Trimming left V 0 bases short and J 7 bases short, with 15 bases between. CDR3 sequence: CASSQDRGARRTQYF. Here the CDR3 DNA reads TGTGCCAGCAGCCAAGATCGGGGAGCCCGAAGGACCCAGTACTTC.

This clonotype was recorded many times. The chain's CDR3 is CASSSHRDRGLGQPQHF. DNA of the CDR3: TGTGCCAGCAGTTCACACCGGGACAGGGGGCTCGGTCAGCCCCAGCATTTT. The chain recombines TRBV27 with TRBJ1-5; 12 bases map to TRBD1. V was clipped by 4 bases and J by 6 bases; unmatched bases: 10. Germline lookup yields CDR1 MNHEY and CDR2 SMNVEV (reference sequence). This CDR3 comprises 17 residues.

This clonotype occurred many times. V usage is TRBV20-1 and J usage is TRBJ2-3, with TRBD2 identical over 12 bases. Germline loops: CDR1 DFQATT, CDR2 SNEGSKA (reference sequence). J lost 6 bases, V lost 2 bases, and 9 bases had no gene match. The CDR3 is made up of 16 amino acids. The CDR3 DNA sequence: TGCAGTGCTAGAAAACCTAGCGGGAGGGCCGGCGATACGCAGTATTTT. Encoded protein: CSARKPSGRAGDTQYF.

The chain uses TRBV6-1 and TRBJ2-1, with 9 bases fitting TRBD1. There are 16 residues in the CDR3. Per germline, CDR1 MNHNS and CDR2 SASEGT. Trimming cost V 2 bases and J 4 bases; bases outside gene matches: 6. In DNA, the CDR3 is TGTGCCAGCAGTGAAAACCGGGACAGGGATTACAATGAGCAGTTCTTC. This encodes CASSENRDRDYNEQFF.

The rearrangement links TRBV15 to TRBJ1-4; maybe TRBD1 (5 bases). Looked up from germline, CDR1 is LNHNV and CDR2 is YYDKDF (reference sequence). The length of the CDR3 is 15 residues. Deletions cut 2 bases from V and 4 bases from J, with 11 bases between. DNA of the CDR3: TGTGCCACCAGCAGACCCAGGGCCCTTAATGAAAAACTGTTTTTT. It yields the protein CATSRPRALNEKLFF.

This clonotype was seen ten or more times. The chain uses TRBV2 and TRBJ1-1, with a tentative D call TRBD1 (6 bases). The CDR3 runs to 13 residues. CDR1 is SNHLY and CDR2 is FYNNEI in the germline V gene. V was shortened by 5 bases and J by 10 bases, with 17 bases between the two germline ends. The CDR3 nucleotides read TGTGCCAGCAGTTCCGACAGGACAACCACAGCTTTCTTT. It encodes CASSSDRTTTAFF.

The chain is built from TRBV28 and TRBJ1-2; D unresolved. The germline V gene has CDR1 MDHEN and CDR2 SYDVKM. V lost 3 bases and J 0 bases, leaving 14 bases between the germline ends. CDR3 size: 16 residues. The CDR3 loop reads CASSLSGGSANYGYTF. CDR3 sequence (DNA): TGTGCCAGCAGTTTGAGCGGCGGATCAGCTAACTATGGCTACACCTTC.

This clonotype has only a few counts. The CDR3 does not close with the conserved phenylalanine or tryptophan, likely indicating a read error. The chain couples TRBV3-1 to TRBJ2-1; D possibly uses TRBD1 or TRBD2 (6 bases each). The CDR3 has 15 residues. V dropped 5 bases and J dropped 0 bases, with 11 bases sitting between them. Germline V gives CDR1 LGHDT, CDR2 YNNKEL (reference sequence). CDR3 region: CASSLGGSSYNEQFL. Here the CDR3 DNA reads TGTGCCAGCAGCTTAGGGGGGAGCTCCTACAATGAGCAGTTCCTC.

This clonotype came up once. A much larger clone differs from this one at a single base, so this may be a read error. The V and J genes are TRBV4-2 and TRBJ1-1; 10 bases agree with TRBD1. The germline V gene has CDR1 LGHNA and CDR2 YNFKEQ. The CDR3 runs to 18 residues. The CDR3 DNA sequence: TGTGCCAGCAGCCCCACCCGGGACAGGGGCCTCATGAACACTGAAGCTCTCTTT. This translates into CASSPTRDRGLMNTEALF.

Many counts were recorded for this clonotype. The chain joins TRBV28 to TRBJ2-7; 10 nucleotides align to TRBD2. Germline CDR1 is MDHEN and CDR2 is SYDVKM. V shed 6 bases, J shed 0 bases, and the junction held 8 bases outside the gene matches. The CDR3 has 16 amino acids. The CDR3 coding sequence is TGTGCCAGCAGCCAAACTAGCGGGACAACCTCCTACGAGCAGTACTTC. Its protein is CASSQTSGTTSYEQYF.